This record concerns one T cell receptor (beta chain) sequence. The sample belongs to a study of blood T cell repertoires in COVID-19. Per the germline V gene, CDR1 is LGHDT and CDR2 is YNNKEL (reference sequence). The CDR3 covers 15 residues. V dropped 1 base and J dropped 8 bases, with 14 bases sitting between them. During active infection, Seattle patients enrolled and were then monitored through disease. Authors' analysis steps: Amplification with reference gene primers provided the estimates of nucleated cell counts. Assay used: immunoSEQ multiplex PCR; TCRdb lists only in-frame clones, some missing. V, J and clone size are taken as reported in that table, and D and trimming were inferred from the DNA itself. The sample records over 200,000 clones, nearly 85% being singletons.

This chain connects TRBV3-1 (or the pseudogene TRBV3-2) to TRBJ1-4; weak D call: TRBD1 (5 bases). This clonotype was obtained from a woman in her 30s with COVID-19, enrolled during active disease. The sequenced material came from peripheral blood. The CDR3 sequence: CASSQVAGAPEKLFF. DNA of the CDR3: TGTGCCAGCAGCCAAGTAGCTGGGGCACCCGAAAAACTGTTTTTT.